The next 10 T cell receptor beta chains were all read from a single sample in a study of shared clonotypes between healthy human individuals. Repertoires were generated with immunoSEQ multiplex PCR, while TCRdb's copy carries only in-frame clones and drops some. The repertoire holds roughly 2.5 million clones, approximately 90% seen once, with under 0.15% in the top ten. The sequencing sample was made of naive CD4+ T cells sorted from blood. Subset specified: CD45RA+ positively selected. Every receptor here comes from a young man in good health.

CDR3 sequence (DNA): TGTGCCAGCAGTTTATCCGAACAGGGGGGTCAGCCCCAGCATTTT. Protein sequence: CASSLSEQGGQPQHF. The rearrangement links TRBV27 to TRBJ1-5; 8 bases line up with TRBD1. V lost 0 bases, J lost 6 bases, and 4 bases stayed unmatched. Per the germline V gene, CDR1 is MNHEY and CDR2 is SMNVEV (reference sequence). The CDR3 length is 15 residues.

This chain joins TRBV7-2 and TRBJ2-6; no clear D. In germline, CDR1 is SGHTA, CDR2 FQGNSA. V gave up 0 bases and J gave up 0 bases, with 9 bases separating them. The CDR3 length is 17 residues. As DNA, the CDR3 is TGTGCCAGCAGCTTAGCGGTCTCCAACTCTGGGGCCAACGTCCTGACTTTC. It specifies CASSLAVSNSGANVLTF. Complete variable domain (other parts from reference TRBV7-2 and TRBJ2-6): GAGVSQSPSNKVTEKGKDVELRCDPISGHTALYWYRQSLGQGLEFLIYFQGNSAPDKSGLPSDRFSAERTGGSVSTLTIQRTQQEDSAVYLCASSLAVSNSGANVLTFGAGSRLTVL.

The genes are TRBV4-2 and TRBJ2-6; D possibly corresponds to TRBD2 (5 bases). Germline CDR1 is LGHNA and CDR2 is YNFKEQ. The CDR3 has 21 residues. V was shortened by 0 bases and J by 3 bases, with 24 bases between the two germline ends. CDR3: CASSQDRTLLVPSGGANVLTF. The CDR3 bases are TGTGCCAGCAGCCAAGATCGGACTCTCCTTGTCCCGTCGGGTGGGGCCAACGTCCTGACTTTC.

The V call is TRBV29-1, the J call TRBJ2-7, with a tentative D call TRBD2 (5 bases). The ends were cut back, 0 bases at V and 2 bases at J, with 11 bases in the middle. The CDR3 length is 14 residues. CDR1 is SQVTM, CDR2 ANQGSEA, per germline. The CDR3 here is CSVEESGNPYEQYF. CDR3 nucleotides: TGCAGCGTTGAAGAGTCGGGGAACCCCTACGAGCAGTACTTC.

DNA for the CDR3: TGTGCCAGCAGTTACTTTGGACCTCACAATGAGCAGTTCTTC. This codes for CASSYFGPHNEQFF. J is TRBJ2-1 and V is TRBV6-5; no definite D call. The CDR3 covers 14 residues. Germline lookup yields CDR1 MNHEY and CDR2 SVGAGI. With 1 base removed from V and 5 bases from J, the gap between germline ends came to 9 bases.

This clone was recorded once. This chain's CDR3 is CASSAGAKNIQYF. The CDR3 region has the DNA TGTGCCAGCAGCGCAGGTGCCAAAAACATTCAGTACTTC. The J gene is TRBJ2-4, the V gene TRBV6-5; D uncertain. This CDR3 contains 13 residues. V dropped 6 bases and J dropped 1 base, with 7 bases sitting between them. Germline-derived CDR1 and CDR2 are MNHEY and SVGAGI.

The CDR3 DNA reads as TGTGCCAGCATTTACCCATCGTTCGGCACAGATACGCAGTATTTT. This encodes CASIYPSFGTDTQYF. The rearrangement joins TRBV2 to TRBJ2-3, with D hard to call. Trimming stripped 7 bases from V and 1 base from J, with 15 bases between. CDR1 SNHLY and CDR2 FYNNEI come from the germline V gene. CDR3 length equals 15 residues.

This rearrangement joins TRBV19 to TRBJ2-2; D possibly matches TRBD1 or TRBD2 (5 bases each). V lost 5 bases to trimming and J lost 3 bases, with 19 bases between them. The CDR3 sequence is 17 residues long. From germline, CDR1 is LNHDA and CDR2 SQIVND (reference sequence). The CDR3 loop is CASSARPGRAYTGELFF. The CDR3 DNA reads as TGTGCCAGTAGTGCGCGTCCGGGACGGGCTTACACCGGGGAGCTGTTTTTT.

Note on this clone: Other DNA sequences from this sample encode an identical CDR3 as well. This chain links TRBV7-9 with TRBJ2-3; D gene ambiguous. CDR3 size: 12 residues. The ends were cut back, 4 bases at V and 3 bases at J, with 5 bases in the middle. Per the germline V gene, CDR1 is SEHNR and CDR2 is FQNEAQ (reference sequence). The CDR3: CASSSSTDTQYF. The CDR3 bases are TGTGCCAGCAGCTCGAGTACAGATACGCAGTATTTT.

This chain uses TRBV7-3 with TRBJ1-1; D may be TRBD1 (5 bases). Germline V gives CDR1 SGHTA, CDR2 FQGTGA. Deletions cut 6 bases from V and 5 bases from J, with 13 bases between. The CDR3 is 13 residues long. The CDR3: CASRGEGLTEAFF. The CDR3, as DNA: TGTGCCAGCAGAGGGGAGGGGCTAACTGAAGCTTTCTTT.